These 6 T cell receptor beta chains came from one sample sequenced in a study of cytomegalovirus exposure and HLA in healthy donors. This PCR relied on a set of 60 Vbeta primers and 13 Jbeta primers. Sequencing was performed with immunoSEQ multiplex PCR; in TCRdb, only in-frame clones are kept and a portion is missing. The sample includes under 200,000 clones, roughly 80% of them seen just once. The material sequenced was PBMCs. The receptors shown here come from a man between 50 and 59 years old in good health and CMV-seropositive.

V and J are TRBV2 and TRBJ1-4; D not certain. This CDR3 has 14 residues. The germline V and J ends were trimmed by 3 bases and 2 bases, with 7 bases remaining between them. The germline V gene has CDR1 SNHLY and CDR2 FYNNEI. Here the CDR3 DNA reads TGTGCCAGCAGTGACGGCAGGACTAATGAAAAACTGTTTTTT. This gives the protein CASSDGRTNEKLFF.

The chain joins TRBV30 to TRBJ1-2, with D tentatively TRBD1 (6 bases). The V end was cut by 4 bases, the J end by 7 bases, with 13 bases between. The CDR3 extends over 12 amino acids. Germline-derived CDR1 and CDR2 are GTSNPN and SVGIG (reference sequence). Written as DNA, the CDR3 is TGTGCCTGGACGCTGGGGGCGAGTGGCTACACCTTC. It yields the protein CAWTLGASGYTF.

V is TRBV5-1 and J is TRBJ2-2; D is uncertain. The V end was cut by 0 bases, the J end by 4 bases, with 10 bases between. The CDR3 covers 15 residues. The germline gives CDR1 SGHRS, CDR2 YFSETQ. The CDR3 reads CASSLEALATGELFF. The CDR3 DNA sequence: TGCGCCAGCAGCTTGGAAGCGTTGGCCACCGGGGAGCTGTTTTTT.

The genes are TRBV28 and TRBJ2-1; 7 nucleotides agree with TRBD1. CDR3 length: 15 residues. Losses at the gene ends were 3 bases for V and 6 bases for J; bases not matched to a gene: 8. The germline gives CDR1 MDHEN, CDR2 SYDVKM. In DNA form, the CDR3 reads TGTGCCAGCAGTTTGGGGACAGCCGGGCCCAATGAGCAGTTCTTC. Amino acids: CASSLGTAGPNEQFF. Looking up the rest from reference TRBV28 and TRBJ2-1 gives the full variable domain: DVKVTQSSRYLVKRTGEKVFLECVQDMDHENMFWYRQDPGLGLRLIYFSYDVKMKEKGDIPEGYSVSREKKERFSLILESASTNQTSMYLCASSLGTAGPNEQFFGPGTRLTVL.

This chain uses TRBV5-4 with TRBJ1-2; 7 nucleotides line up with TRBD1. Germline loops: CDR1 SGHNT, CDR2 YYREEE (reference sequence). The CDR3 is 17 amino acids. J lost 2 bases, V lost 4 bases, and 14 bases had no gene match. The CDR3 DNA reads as TGTGCCAGCAGCCTAACCCGGGGGGGACAGAGCAACTATGGCTACACCTTC. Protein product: CASSLTRGGQSNYGYTF.

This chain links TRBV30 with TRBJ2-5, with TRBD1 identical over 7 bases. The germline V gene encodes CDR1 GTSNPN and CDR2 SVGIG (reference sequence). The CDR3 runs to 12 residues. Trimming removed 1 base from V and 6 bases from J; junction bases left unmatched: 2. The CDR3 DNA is TGTGCCTGGAGTGGACAGGGCAAGACCCAGTACTTC. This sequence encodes CAWSGQGKTQYF.